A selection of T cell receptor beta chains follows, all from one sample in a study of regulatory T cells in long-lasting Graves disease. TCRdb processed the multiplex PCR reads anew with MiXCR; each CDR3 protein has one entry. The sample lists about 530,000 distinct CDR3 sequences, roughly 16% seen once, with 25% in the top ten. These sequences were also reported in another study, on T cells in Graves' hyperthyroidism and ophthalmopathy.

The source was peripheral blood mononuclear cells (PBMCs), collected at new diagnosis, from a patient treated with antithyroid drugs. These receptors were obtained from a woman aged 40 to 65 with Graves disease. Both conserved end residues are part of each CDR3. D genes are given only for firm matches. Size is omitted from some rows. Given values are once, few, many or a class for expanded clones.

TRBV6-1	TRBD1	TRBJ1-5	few	CASSEVTGGDQPQHF	TGTGCCAGCAGTGAAGTAACAGGGGGTGATCAGCCCCAGCATTTT
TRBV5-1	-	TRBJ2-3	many	CASSFDTDTQYF	TGCGCCAGCAGCTTCGATACAGATACGCAGTATTTT
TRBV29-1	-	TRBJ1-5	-	CSVTPGLGQPQHF	TGCAGCGTCACCCCAGGGTTAGGTCAGCCCCAGCATTTT
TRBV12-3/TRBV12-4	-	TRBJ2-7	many	CASSFGFGAGEQYF	TGTGCCAGCAGTTTCGGGTTCGGGGCGGGCGAGCAGTACTTC
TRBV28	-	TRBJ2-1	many	CASSFPLDSSSYNEQFF	TGTGCCAGCAGTTTCCCCCTAGACTCCAGCTCCTACAATGAGCAGTTCTTC
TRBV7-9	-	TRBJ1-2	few	CASSLHQYGYTF	TGTGCCAGCAGCCTCCACCAGTATGGCTACACCTTC
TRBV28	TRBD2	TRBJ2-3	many	CASSYPLAGGREDTQYF	TGTGCCAGCAGTTATCCCCTCGCGGGGGGCCGCGAAGATACGCAGTATTTT
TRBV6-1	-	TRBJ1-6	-	CASRKHNNSPLHF	TGTGCCAGCAGGAAGCACAATAATTCACCCCTCCACTTT
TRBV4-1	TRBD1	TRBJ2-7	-	CASSQGVDRGLGEQYF	TGCGCCAGCAGCCAAGGAGTGGACAGGGGGCTGGGGGAGCAGTACTTC
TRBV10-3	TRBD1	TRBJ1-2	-	CAISYGQVYGYTF	TGTGCCATCAGTTACGGACAGGTCTATGGCTACACCTTC